One TCR beta chain is described in this entry. The sample originates from a study of blood T cell repertoires in COVID-19. Study-wide background: PBMCs, B-cell-depleted T cells, or T cells provided the cDNA or gDNA that made up the material.

The CDR3 consists of 14 residues. Germline V gene data show CDR1 as SQVTM and CDR2 as ANQGSEA. V was trimmed by 4 bases and J by 2 bases, leaving 12 bases between them. Authors' methods: Estimation of nucleated cell counts was performed using reference gene primer amplification. The table came from immunoSEQ multiplex PCR; TCRdb's copy has only in-frame clones and leaves some out. V and J calls and clone size are as listed in that table; D and trimming were resolved from the DNA. The sample consists of about 90,000 clones, about 85% of them appearing once. The specimen was peripheral blood. The rearrangement joins TRBV29-1 to TRBJ2-1; D uncertain. The sequence was obtained from a woman aged 70-85 years with active or convalescent COVID-19. The CDR3 here is CSVVKLKTYNEQFF. CDR3 coding DNA: TGCAGCGTTGTAAAGCTAAAGACCTACAATGAGCAGTTCTTC.